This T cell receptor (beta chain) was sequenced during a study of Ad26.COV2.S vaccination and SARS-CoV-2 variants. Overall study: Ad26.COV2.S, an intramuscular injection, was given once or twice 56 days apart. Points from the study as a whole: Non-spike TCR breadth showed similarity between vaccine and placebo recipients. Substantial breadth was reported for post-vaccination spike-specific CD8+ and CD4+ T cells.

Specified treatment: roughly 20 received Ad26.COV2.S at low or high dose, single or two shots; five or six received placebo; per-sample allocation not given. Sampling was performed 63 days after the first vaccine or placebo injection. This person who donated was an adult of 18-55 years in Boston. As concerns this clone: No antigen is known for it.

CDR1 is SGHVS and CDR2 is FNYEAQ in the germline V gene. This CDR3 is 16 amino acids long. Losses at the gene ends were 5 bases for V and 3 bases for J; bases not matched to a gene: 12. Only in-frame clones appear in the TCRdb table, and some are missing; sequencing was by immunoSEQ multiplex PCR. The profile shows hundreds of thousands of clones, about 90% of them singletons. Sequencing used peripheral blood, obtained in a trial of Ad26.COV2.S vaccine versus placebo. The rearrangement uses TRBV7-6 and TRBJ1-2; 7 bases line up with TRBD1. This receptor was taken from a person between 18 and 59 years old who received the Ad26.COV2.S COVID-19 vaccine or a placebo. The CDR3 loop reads CASSLPRTGEYYGYTF. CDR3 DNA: TGTGCCAGCAGCCTCCCCCGGACAGGTGAATACTATGGCTACACCTTC.